This T cell receptor (beta chain) stems from a study of blood T cell repertoires in COVID-19. Whole-study context: Samples representing acute and convalescent COVID-19 were sourced from the United States, Italy and Spain.

With 4 bases removed from V and 3 bases from J, the gap between germline ends came to 23 bases. This CDR3 has 18 residues. Germline V gene lookup returns CDR1 SGHTA and CDR2 FQGTGA. Per the original data handling: Amplified reference gene primers provided the basis for estimating nucleated cell counts. Some clones are missing from TCRdb's copy, which holds only in-frame ones; the method was immunoSEQ multiplex PCR. That table furnishes V, J and clone size, whereas the DNA furnished D and trimming. The table includes 210,000 or so clones, about four fifths detected once. The chain combines TRBV7-3 with TRBJ2-3, with D possibly TRBD2 on 6 matching bases. The sequence derives from a woman of 80 years or more with COVID-19, enrolled during active disease. Sequencing was performed on peripheral blood. The CDR3 protein is CASSSSGEEGLRTDTQYF. Here the CDR3 DNA reads TGTGCCAGCAGCTCCTCCGGGGAGGAAGGCCTCCGGACAGATACGCAGTATTTT.